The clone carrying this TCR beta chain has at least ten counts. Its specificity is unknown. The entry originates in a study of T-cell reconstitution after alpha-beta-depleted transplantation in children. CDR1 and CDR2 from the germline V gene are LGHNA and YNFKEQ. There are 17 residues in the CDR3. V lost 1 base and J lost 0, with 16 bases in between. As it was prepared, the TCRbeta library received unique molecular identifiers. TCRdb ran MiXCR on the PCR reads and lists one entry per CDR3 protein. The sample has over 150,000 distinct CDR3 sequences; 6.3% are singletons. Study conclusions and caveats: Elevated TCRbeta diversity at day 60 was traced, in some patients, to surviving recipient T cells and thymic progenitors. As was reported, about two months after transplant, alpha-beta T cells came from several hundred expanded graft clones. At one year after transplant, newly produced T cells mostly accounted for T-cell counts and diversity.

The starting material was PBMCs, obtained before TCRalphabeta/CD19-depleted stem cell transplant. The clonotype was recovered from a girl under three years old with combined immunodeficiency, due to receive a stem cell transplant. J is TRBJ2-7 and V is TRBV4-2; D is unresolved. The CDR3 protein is CASSQVHLEESSYEQYF. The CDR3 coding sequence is TGTGCCAGCAGCCAAGTCCATCTAGAGGAGAGCTCCTACGAGCAGTACTTC.